This T cell receptor (beta chain) was sequenced in a study of shared clonotypes between healthy human individuals. Produced via immunoSEQ multiplex PCR; TCRdb's table is partial and in-frame only. This table holds around 1.1 million clones, about 84% found once. V was shortened by 0 bases and J by 7 bases, with 11 bases between the two germline ends. The length of the CDR3 is 14 residues. Germline lookup yields CDR1 SGDLS and CDR2 YYNGEE. This TCR was sampled from a man aged 18-30 years in good health. Some clones in this sample may be carry-over from other donors' samples. The rearrangement joins TRBV9 to TRBJ1-5, with no clear D. The sequenced sample was memory CD4+ T cells from PBMCs. The sample's subset: CD45RA-negative fraction. The CDR3 reads CASSVDGLGQPQHF. CDR3 in DNA: TGTGCCAGCAGCGTAGATGGGTTGGGGCAGCCCCAGCATTTT. Full variable domain (remainder filled in from reference TRBV9 and TRBJ1-5): DSGVTQTPKHLITATGQRVTLRCSPRSGDLSVYWYQQSLDQGLQFLIQYYNGEERAKGNILERFSAQQFPDLHSELNLSSLELGDSALYFCASSVDGLGQPQHFGDGTRLSIL.